This T cell receptor (beta chain) was sequenced in a study of T cell clonotyping in hematopoietic cell transplantation. The ends were cut back, 4 bases at V and 8 bases at J, with 20 bases in the middle. There are 15 residues in the CDR3. This clone was counted a single time. Specified time point: recipient sample about 28 days before transplant, after cytoreduction. Repertoires were generated with immunoSEQ multiplex PCR, while TCRdb's copy carries only in-frame clones and drops some. This sample has tens of thousands of clones; 85% to 95% occur once, and the top ten carry around 1.6%. This receptor was identified in a man aged 40-50 years with chronic myeloid leukemia. Some clones in this sample may be carry-over from other donors' samples. The rearrangement uses TRBV23-1 and TRBJ1-2, with TRBD1 as a possible D gene (5 bases). TRBV23-1 counts as an open reading frame of uncertain function. Sequenced material: peripheral blood mononuclear cells, taken before stem cell transplant. The CDR3 is CASSPMGGLLQGYTF. Here the CDR3 DNA reads TGCGCCAGCAGTCCAATGGGGGGACTCTTGCAAGGCTACACCTTC.